This TCR beta chain was identified in a study of glioma-infiltrating T cells after dendritic cell vaccination. Per germline, CDR1 SGHVS and CDR2 FNYEAQ. V was pared by 5 bases and J by 0 bases, with 16 bases between. The CDR3 loop spans 16 amino acids. Using immunoSEQ multiplex PCR, the repertoire was profiled, and TCRdb retains in-frame clones only, with some absent. Of roughly 98,000 clones listed, over 75% are singletons. The chain uses TRBV7-6 and TRBJ1-1; TRBD1 is a possible D gene (5 bases). This clonotype originated in a human donor with glioblastoma. The sample consisted of blood, taken before dendritic cell vaccination. The CDR3 region has the DNA TGTGCCAGCAGCCTCAGGGTAAAGGCAATGAACACTGAAGCTTTCTTT. It specifies CASSLRVKAMNTEAFF.